This TCR beta chain was captured in a study of shared clonotypes between healthy human individuals. Terminally differentiated effector memory CD45RA+ cells were excluded by CCR7 positive selection of CD45RO-negative cells. Study-wide findings and caveats: For naive CD4 cells, roughly 5% of clonotypes were shared across a few donors. Clonotypes not shared had lower generation probabilities than those common to all four donors. Larger estimated richness was generally recorded for naive subsets relative to memory subsets.

With regard to this clone: The antigen remains unidentified.

Per germline, CDR1 MGHDK and CDR2 SYGVNS. The CDR3 loop spans 17 amino acids. Between the trimmed V and J ends, which lost 3 bases and 5 bases, there was a span of 22 bases. In the original processing: Junction-only immunoSEQ data arrived without quality scores, meaning filtering differed. The assay was immunoSEQ multiplex PCR, and TCRdb's table has in-frame clones only and misses some. That table is the source of V, J and clone size, and D and trimming were worked out from the DNA. The top ten clones hold approximately 1% of a sample with about 2 million clones, about 95% of them seen once. The receptor was derived from a man in his late teens or twenties in good health. The rearrangement joins TRBV25-1 to TRBJ2-5; no definite D call. Sample: naive CD8+ T cells sorted from blood. The CDR3 DNA reads TGTGCCAGCAGTGACTTTACTCAAGCCGGATTGTGGGAGACCCAGTACTTC. It translates to CASSDFTQAGLWETQYF.